The table lists the clone carrying this T cell receptor (beta chain) with many counts. The antigen remains unidentified. Each of the donors was a healthy bone marrow donor. Vbeta (60) and Jbeta (13) primers were used in the PCR. The data were produced by immunoSEQ multiplex PCR, yet TCRdb's version contains in-frame clones alone and is incomplete. The data contain 130,000 or so clones, roughly 62% of them singletons. This sample was taken from a study of cytomegalovirus exposure and HLA in healthy donors. The germline gives CDR1 MDHEN, CDR2 SYDVKM. V trimming: 7 bases; J trimming: 3 bases; junction bases outside the gene matches: 8. This CDR3 has 15 residues. Study-level results: V segments that were indistinguishable, TRBV6-2 and TRBV6-3 among them, were omitted from analysis. The investigators catalogued about 170 TCR beta chains as cytomegalovirus-associated.

The sample consisted of PBMCs. The chain couples TRBV28 to TRBJ2-7, with 11 bases that match TRBD1. The clonotype was recovered from a male donor in good health and CMV-seronegative. The CDR3 reads CASIDGTGGGYEQYF. The DNA for the CDR3 is TGTGCCAGCATCGACGGGACAGGGGGTGGCTACGAGCAGTACTTC.